This TCR beta chain comes out of a study of shared T cell receptors in the human thymus. Sequenced by immunoSEQ multiplex PCR; TCRdb stores in-frame clones only, minus some. The repertoire includes some 700,000 clones, roughly 90% of them detected once, and 0.0085% to 0.012% sits in the top ten. Trimming cost V 0 bases and J 0 bases; bases outside gene matches: 20. The germline V gene encodes CDR1 SNHLY and CDR2 FYNNEI. The CDR3 covers 22 residues. This same sample was also taken into another study, of human thymus T cells. That source adds: Thymus tissue was removed during corrective cardiac surgery. Thymic as well as blood repertoires seemed to favor certain V and J genes unevenly. Related research described strongly overlapping thymic repertoires in unrelated people.

The sequence was collected from a boy younger than two with a congenital heart defect. The chain combines TRBV2 with TRBJ2-1; 7 bases fit TRBD1. The sequenced sample consisted of thymocytes. CDR3 sequence (DNA): TGTGCCAGCAGTGAAGCCCTTACTTCCGGGACAGCCACGTTTAGCTCCTACAATGAGCAGTTCTTC. As protein: CASSEALTSGTATFSSYNEQFF.